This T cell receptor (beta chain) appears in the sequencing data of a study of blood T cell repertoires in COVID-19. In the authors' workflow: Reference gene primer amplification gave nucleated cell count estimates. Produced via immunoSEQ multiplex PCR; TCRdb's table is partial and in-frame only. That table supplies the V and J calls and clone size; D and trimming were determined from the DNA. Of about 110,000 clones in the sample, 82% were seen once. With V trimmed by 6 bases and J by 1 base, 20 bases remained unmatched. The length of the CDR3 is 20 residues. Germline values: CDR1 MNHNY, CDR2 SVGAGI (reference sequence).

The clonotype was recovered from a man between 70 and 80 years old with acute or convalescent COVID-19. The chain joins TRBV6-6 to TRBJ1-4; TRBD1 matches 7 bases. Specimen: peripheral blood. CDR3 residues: CASSQRGTDGTYGTNEKLFF. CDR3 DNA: TGTGCCAGCAGCCAGAGGGGGACAGACGGAACCTACGGAACTAATGAAAAACTGTTTTTT.